This T cell receptor (beta chain) was sequenced in a study of beta chain features in type 1 diabetes. Study-level findings and limits: For Type 1 diabetes patients, all four CD4+ subsets carried TCRB CDR3s that were moderately but significantly shorter. Overrepresentation of cells with high TCR expression could result from cDNA sequencing. The study found that naive, central memory and Treg TCRB repertoires appeared more similar in patients than in healthy donors.

V dropped 7 bases and J dropped 1 base, with 17 bases sitting between them. Per germline, CDR1 MDHEN and CDR2 SYDVKM. The CDR3 runs to 15 residues. As every portion of the isolated RNA was reverse transcribed, the sequencing read expressed TCRB transcripts. Generated by immunoSEQ multiplex PCR, the TCRdb table keeps only in-frame clones and is missing some. The sample contains roughly 70,000 clones, about 50% of which appear only once. Only a few counts were recorded for this clone. Its target is not known. V is TRBV28 and J is TRBJ2-7; D might be TRBD1 (6 bases). Sequencing was done on a sample of central memory CD4+ T cells from blood. The sequence derives from a man aged 25 to 45 with type 1 diabetes. This chain's CDR3 is CASTHPQGFSYEQYF. The CDR3 region has the DNA TGTGCCAGCACCCACCCACAGGGTTTTTCCTACGAGCAGTACTTC.